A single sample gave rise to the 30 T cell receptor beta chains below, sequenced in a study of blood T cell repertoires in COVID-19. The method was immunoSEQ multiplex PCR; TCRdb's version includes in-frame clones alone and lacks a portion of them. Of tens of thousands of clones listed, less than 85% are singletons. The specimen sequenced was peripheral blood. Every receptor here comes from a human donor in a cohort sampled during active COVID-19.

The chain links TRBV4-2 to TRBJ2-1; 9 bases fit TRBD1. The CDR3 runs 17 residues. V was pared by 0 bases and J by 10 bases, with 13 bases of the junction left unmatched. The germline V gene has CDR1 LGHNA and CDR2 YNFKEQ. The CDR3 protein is CASSQEGRGWTGEEQFF. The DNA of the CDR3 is TGTGCCAGCAGCCAAGAGGGGCGGGGTTGGACAGGGGAAGAGCAGTTCTTC.

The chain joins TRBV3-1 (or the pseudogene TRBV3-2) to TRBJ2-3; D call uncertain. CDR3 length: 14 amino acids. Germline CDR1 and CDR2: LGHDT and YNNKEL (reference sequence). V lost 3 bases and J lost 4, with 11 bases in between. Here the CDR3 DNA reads TGTGCCAGCAGCCAGGCCGCGGTCGCAGATACGCAGTATTTT. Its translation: CASSQAAVADTQYF.

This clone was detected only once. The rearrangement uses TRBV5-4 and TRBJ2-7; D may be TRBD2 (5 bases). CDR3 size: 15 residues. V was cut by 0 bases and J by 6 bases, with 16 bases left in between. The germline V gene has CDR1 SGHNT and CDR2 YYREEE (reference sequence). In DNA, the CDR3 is TGTGCCAGCAGCTTGGGTGGAGCGGCTCCTCGCGAGCAGTACTTC. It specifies CASSLGGAAPREQYF.

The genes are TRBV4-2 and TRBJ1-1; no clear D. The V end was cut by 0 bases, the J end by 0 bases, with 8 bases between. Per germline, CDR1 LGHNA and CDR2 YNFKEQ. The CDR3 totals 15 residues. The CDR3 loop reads CASSQEGQLNTEAFF. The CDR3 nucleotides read TGTGCCAGCAGCCAAGAGGGCCAATTGAACACTGAAGCTTTCTTT.

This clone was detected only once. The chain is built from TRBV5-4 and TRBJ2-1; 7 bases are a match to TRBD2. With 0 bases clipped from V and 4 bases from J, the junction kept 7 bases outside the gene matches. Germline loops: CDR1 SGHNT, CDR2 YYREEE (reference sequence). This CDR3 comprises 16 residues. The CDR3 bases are TGTGCCAGCAGCTTGGCTGGACTAGGTGTATACAATGAGCAGTTCTTC. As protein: CASSLAGLGVYNEQFF.

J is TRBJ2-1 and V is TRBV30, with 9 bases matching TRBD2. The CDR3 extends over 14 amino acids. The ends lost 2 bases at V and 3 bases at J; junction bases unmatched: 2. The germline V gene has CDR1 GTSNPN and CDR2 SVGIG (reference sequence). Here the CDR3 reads CAWSRGGVYNEQFF. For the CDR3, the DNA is TGTGCCTGGAGTCGCGGGGGGGTCTACAATGAGCAGTTCTTC.

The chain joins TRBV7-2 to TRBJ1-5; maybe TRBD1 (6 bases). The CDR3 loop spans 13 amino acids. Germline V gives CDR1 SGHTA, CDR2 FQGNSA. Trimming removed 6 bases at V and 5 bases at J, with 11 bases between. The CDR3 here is CASSQDRDQPQHF. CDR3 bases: TGTGCCAGCAGTCAGGACAGAGATCAGCCCCAGCATTTT.

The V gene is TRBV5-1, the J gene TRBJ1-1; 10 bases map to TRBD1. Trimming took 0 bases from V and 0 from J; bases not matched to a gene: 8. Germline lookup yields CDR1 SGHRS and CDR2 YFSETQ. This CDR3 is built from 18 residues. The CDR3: CASSLVGQGDPMNTEAFF. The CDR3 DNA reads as TGCGCCAGCAGCTTGGTCGGACAGGGGGATCCCATGAACACTGAAGCTTTCTTT.

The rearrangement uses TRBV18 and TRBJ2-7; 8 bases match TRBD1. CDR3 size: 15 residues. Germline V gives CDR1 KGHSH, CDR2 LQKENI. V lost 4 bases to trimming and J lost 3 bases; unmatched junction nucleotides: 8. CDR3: CASSLGQGTGYEQYF. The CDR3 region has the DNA TGTGCCAGCTCACTCGGACAGGGCACAGGCTACGAGCAGTACTTC.

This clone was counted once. DNA for the CDR3: TGTGCCACCCAGAAGAGCGGGAGGGATGAGCAGTTCTTC. It codes for CATQKSGRDEQFF. V and J are TRBV6-5 and TRBJ2-1; 10 bases are shared with TRBD2. The CDR3 is 13 residues long. After removal of 10 bases from V and 8 bases from J, the junction contained 8 bases not matched to a gene. CDR1 and CDR2 (germline): MNHEY, SVGAGI.

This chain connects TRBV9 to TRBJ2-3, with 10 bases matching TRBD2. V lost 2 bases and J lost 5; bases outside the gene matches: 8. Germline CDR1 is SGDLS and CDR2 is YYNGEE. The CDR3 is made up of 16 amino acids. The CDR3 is CASSVDQRGGRDTQYF. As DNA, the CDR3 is TGTGCCAGCAGCGTCGACCAGCGGGGGGGGCGAGATACGCAGTATTTT. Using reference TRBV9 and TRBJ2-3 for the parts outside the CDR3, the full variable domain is DSGVTQTPKHLITATGQRVTLRCSPRSGDLSVYWYQQSLDQGLQFLIQYYNGEERAKGNILERFSAQQFPDLHSELNLSSLELGDSALYFCASSVDQRGGRDTQYFGPGTRLTVL.

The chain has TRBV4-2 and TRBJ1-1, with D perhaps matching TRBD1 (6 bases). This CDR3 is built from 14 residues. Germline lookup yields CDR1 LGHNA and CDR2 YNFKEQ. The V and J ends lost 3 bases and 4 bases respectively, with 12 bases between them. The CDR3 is CASSHNRDTTEAFF. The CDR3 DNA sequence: TGTGCCAGCAGCCATAACCGGGACACCACTGAAGCTTTCTTT.

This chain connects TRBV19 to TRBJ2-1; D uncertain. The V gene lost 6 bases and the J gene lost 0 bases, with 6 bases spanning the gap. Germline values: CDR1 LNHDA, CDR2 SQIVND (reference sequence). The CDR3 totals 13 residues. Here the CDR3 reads CASSTSSYNEQFF. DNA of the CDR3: TGTGCCAGTAGCACGAGCTCCTACAATGAGCAGTTCTTC. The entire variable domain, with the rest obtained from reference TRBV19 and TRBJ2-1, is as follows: DGGITQSPKYLFRKEGQNVTLSCEQNLNHDAMYWYRQDPGQGLRLIYYSQIVNDFQKGDIAEGYSVSREKKESFPLTVTSAQKNPTAFYLCASSTSSYNEQFFGPGTRLTVL.

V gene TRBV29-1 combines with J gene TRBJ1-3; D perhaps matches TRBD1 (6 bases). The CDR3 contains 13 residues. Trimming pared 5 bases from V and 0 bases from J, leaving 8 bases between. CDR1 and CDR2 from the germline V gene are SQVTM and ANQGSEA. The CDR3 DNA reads TGCAGCGTTCGACAGGTCTCTGGAAACACCATATATTTT. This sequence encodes CSVRQVSGNTIYF.

The CDR3 reads CASSLSTSGGETQYF. The CDR3 coding sequence is TGTGCCAGCAGCTTATCGACTAGCGGGGGTGAGACCCAGTACTTC. V is TRBV7-9 and J is TRBJ2-5, with 12 bases aligning to TRBD2. This CDR3 contains 15 residues. Germline assignment: CDR1 SEHNR and CDR2 FQNEAQ (reference sequence). The ends lost 2 bases at V and 5 bases at J; junction bases unmatched: 3.

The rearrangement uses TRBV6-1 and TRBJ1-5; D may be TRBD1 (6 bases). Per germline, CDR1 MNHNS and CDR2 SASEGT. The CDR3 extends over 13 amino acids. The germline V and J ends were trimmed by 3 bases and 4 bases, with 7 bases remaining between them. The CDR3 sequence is CASSDTGNQPQHF. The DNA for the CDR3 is TGTGCCAGCAGTGATACAGGGAATCAGCCCCAGCATTTT.

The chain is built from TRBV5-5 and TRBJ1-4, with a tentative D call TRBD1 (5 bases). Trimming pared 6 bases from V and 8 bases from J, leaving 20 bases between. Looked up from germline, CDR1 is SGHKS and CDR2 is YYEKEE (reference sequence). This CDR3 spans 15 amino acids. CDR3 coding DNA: TGTGCCAGCACCATTCCGGGGGTCATGGAGGAAAAACTGTTTTTT. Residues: CASTIPGVMEEKLFF.

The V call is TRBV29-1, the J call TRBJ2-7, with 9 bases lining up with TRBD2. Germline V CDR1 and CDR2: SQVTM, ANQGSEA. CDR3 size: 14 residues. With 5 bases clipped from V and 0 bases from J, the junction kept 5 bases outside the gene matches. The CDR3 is CSVRRLADSYEQYF. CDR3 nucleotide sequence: TGCAGCGTTAGGAGACTAGCGGACTCCTACGAGCAGTACTTC.

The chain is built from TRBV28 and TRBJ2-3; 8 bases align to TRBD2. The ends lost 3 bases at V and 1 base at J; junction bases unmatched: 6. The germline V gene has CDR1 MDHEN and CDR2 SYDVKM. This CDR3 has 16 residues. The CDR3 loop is CASSLGRRGGTDTQYF. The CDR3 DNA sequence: TGTGCCAGCAGTTTGGGGCGGCGGGGGGGCACAGATACGCAGTATTTT.

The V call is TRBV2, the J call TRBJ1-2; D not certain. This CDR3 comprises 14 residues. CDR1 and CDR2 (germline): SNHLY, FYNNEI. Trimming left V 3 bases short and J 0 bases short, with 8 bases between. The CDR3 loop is CASSDSYSNYGYTF. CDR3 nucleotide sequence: TGTGCCAGCAGTGATAGCTACTCTAACTATGGCTACACCTTC.

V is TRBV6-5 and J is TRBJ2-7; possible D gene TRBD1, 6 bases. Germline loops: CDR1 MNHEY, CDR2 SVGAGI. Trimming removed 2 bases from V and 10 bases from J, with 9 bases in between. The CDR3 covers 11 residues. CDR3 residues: CASSYPGHQYF. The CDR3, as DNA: TGTGCCAGCAGTTACCCGGGACATCAGTACTTC.

The CDR3 DNA reads as TGCGCCAGCAGCCCGTTGGGGCCGGATACGCAGTATTTT. Protein sequence: CASSPLGPDTQYF. This sequence joins TRBV5-1 and TRBJ2-3, with TRBD1 as a possible D gene (5 bases). The germline V gene encodes CDR1 SGHRS and CDR2 YFSETQ. CDR3 size: 13 residues. Trimming took 4 bases from V and 6 from J, leaving 12 bases between them.

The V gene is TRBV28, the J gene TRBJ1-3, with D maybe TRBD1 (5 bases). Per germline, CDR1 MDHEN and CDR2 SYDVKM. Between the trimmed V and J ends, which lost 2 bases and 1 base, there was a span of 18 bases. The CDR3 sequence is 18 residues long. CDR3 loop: CASSLPLSGLGSGNTIYF. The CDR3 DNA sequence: TGTGCCAGCAGTTTACCCCTTTCAGGGTTAGGGTCTGGAAACACCATATATTTT. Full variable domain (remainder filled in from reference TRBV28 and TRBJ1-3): DVKVTQSSRYLVKRTGEKVFLECVQDMDHENMFWYRQDPGLGLRLIYFSYDVKMKEKGDIPEGYSVSREKKERFSLILESASTNQTSMYLCASSLPLSGLGSGNTIYFGEGSWLTVV.

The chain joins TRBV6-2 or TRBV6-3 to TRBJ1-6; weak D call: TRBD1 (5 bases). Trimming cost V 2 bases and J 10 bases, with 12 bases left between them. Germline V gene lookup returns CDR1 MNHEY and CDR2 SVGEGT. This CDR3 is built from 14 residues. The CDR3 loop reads CASSYGRERSPLHF. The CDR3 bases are TGTGCCAGCAGTTACGGCAGGGAACGCTCACCCCTCCACTTT.

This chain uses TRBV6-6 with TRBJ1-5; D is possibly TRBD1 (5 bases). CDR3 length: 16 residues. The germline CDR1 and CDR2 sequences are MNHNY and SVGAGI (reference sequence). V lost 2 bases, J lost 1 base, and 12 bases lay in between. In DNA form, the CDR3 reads TGTGCCAGCAGTTACCGCGGGACCAACAGCAATCAGCCCCAGCATTTT. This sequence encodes CASSYRGTNSNQPQHF.

DNA for the CDR3: TGTGCCAGCAGCCAGGGGGGACTAGCGGGAGGTCTAACAGATACGCAGTATTTT. Translating gives CASSQGGLAGGLTDTQYF. The chain is built from TRBV3-1 (or the pseudogene TRBV3-2) and TRBJ2-3; 15 bases agree with TRBD2. There are 18 residues in the CDR3. Germline CDR1 reads LGHDT; CDR2 reads YNNKEL (reference sequence). The junction had 7 bases not matched to a gene; V was cut back by 3 bases and J by 3 bases.

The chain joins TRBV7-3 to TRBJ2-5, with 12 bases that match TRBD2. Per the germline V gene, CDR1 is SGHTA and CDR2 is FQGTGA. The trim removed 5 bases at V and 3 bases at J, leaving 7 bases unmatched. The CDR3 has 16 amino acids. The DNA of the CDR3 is TGTGCCAGCAGCCCAAATGGACTAGCGGGAAAAGAGACCCAGTACTTC. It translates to CASSPNGLAGKETQYF.

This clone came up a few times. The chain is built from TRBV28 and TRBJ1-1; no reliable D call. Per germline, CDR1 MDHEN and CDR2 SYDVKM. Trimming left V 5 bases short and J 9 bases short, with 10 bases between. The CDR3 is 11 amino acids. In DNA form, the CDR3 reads TGTGCCAGCAGTGTGACGGGAAAAGCTTTCTTT. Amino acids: CASSVTGKAFF.

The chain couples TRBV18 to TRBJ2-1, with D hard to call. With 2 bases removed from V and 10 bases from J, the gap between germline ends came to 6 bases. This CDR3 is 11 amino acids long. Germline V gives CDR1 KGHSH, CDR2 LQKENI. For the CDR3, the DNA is TGTGCCAGCTCACCAGCCGGGGAGCAGTTCTTC. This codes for CASSPAGEQFF.

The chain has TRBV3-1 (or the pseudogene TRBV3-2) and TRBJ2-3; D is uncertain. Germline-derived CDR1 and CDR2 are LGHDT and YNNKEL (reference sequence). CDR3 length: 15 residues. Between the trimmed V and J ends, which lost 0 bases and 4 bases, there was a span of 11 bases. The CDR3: CASSQDPGSADTQYF. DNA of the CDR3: TGTGCCAGCAGCCAAGATCCAGGCTCCGCAGATACGCAGTATTTT.